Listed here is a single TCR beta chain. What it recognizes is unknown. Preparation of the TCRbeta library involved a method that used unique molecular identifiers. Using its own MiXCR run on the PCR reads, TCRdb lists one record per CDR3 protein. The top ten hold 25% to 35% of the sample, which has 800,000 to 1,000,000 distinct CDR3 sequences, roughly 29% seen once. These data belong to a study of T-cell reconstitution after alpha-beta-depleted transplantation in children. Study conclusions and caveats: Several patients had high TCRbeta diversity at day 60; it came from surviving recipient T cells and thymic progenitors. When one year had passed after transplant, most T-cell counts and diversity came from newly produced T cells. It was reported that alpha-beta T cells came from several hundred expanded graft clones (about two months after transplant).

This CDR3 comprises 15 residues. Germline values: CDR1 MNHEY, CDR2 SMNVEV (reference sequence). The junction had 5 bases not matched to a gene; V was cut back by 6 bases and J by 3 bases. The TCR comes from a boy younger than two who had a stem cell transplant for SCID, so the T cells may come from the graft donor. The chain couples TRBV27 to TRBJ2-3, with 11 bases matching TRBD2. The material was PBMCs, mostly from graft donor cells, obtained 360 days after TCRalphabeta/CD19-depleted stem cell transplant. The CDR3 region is CASRGLAAWTDTQYF. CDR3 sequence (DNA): TGTGCCAGCAGGGGACTAGCGGCTTGGACAGATACGCAGTATTTT.